A single sample is the source of the 22 T cell receptor beta chains below, sequenced in a study of T cells after yellow fever vaccination. TCRdb processed the 5' RACE reads anew with MiXCR; each CDR3 protein has one entry. Of 500,000 to 650,000 distinct CDR3 sequences in the sample, about 17% were seen once. The sequences come from PBMCs, collected about 5 days after the first yellow fever vaccination. Receptors were obtained from a young man who received the YFV17D yellow fever vaccine.

This clonotype was observed a few times. V is TRBV4-2 and J is TRBJ1-1; D might be TRBD1 (5 bases). This CDR3 comprises 15 residues. V was clipped by 4 bases and J by 0 bases, with 12 bases between them. The germline V gene encodes CDR1 LGHNA and CDR2 YNFKEQ. CDR3 protein: CASSPLPGMNTEAFF. DNA for the CDR3: TGTGCCAGCAGCCCCTTACCAGGGATGAACACTGAAGCTTTCTTT.

The chain combines TRBV6-6 with TRBJ1-2, with D possibly matching TRBD1 (5 bases). This CDR3 spans 13 amino acids. V dropped 2 bases and J dropped 8 bases, with 12 bases sitting between them. Germline assignment: CDR1 MNHNY and CDR2 SVGAGI (reference sequence). CDR3 DNA sequence: TGTGCCAGCAGTTACAGGGGCTCGGTGGGCTACACCTTC. It translates to CASSYRGSVGYTF.

The rearrangement joins TRBV29-1 to TRBJ2-1; 8 positions agree with TRBD2. This CDR3 has 14 amino acids. V gave up 7 bases and J gave up 2 bases; unmatched junction bases: 7. The germline gives CDR1 SQVTM, CDR2 ANQGSEA. The CDR3 sequence: CSETGLGPYNEQFF. The CDR3 DNA reads TGCAGCGAGACGGGACTAGGGCCCTACAATGAGCAGTTCTTC.

The V call is TRBV11-2, the J call TRBJ2-3, with TRBD2 identical over 8 bases. The J segment lost 0 bases and the V segment lost 8 bases, leaving 10 bases of the junction unmatched. The germline V gene has CDR1 SGHAT and CDR2 FQNNGV. This CDR3 has 16 residues. The CDR3 coding sequence is TGTGCCAGCGGGCTCCGGGGGGGGCCCAGCACAGATACGCAGTATTTT. Translation gives CASGLRGGPSTDTQYF.

The rearrangement uses TRBV9 and TRBJ2-1; D not certain. Germline V gene sequence: CDR1 SGDLS, CDR2 YYNGEE. V gave up 4 bases and J gave up 0 bases, with 11 bases separating them. This CDR3 comprises 15 residues. The CDR3 reads CASSLIGSSYNEQFF. In DNA, the CDR3 is TGTGCCAGCAGCTTAATTGGGTCCTCCTACAATGAGCAGTTCTTC.

This rearrangement joins TRBV6-2 or TRBV6-3 to TRBJ2-3; TRBD2 aligns across 7 bases. Germline V gives CDR1 MNHEY, CDR2 SVGEGT. Germline trimming cut 7 bases from V and 6 bases from J; bases unmatched to any gene: 4. The CDR3 sequence is 12 residues long. CDR3 protein: CASNGAGDTQYF. The CDR3 DNA sequence: TGTGCCAGCAATGGAGCGGGGGATACGCAGTATTTT.

This rearrangement joins TRBV6-5 to TRBJ1-3; D possibly corresponds to TRBD1 (5 bases). Germline V gene lookup returns CDR1 MNHEY and CDR2 SVGAGI. V gave up 7 bases and J gave up 8 bases, with 9 bases separating them. CDR3 length equals 11 residues. The chain's CDR3 is CASKKGYTIYF. The CDR3 nucleotides are TGTGCCAGCAAGAAGGGGTACACCATATATTTT.

This clonotype turned up a few times. J is TRBJ2-3 and V is TRBV28; 9 nucleotides align to TRBD2. The CDR3 contains 14 residues. The V gene's germline CDR1 is MDHEN and CDR2 SYDVKM. Trimming cost V 5 bases and J 5 bases; bases outside gene matches: 5. The CDR3: CASSQLAGRDTQYF. CDR3 sequence (DNA): TGTGCCAGCAGTCAACTAGCGGGCAGAGATACGCAGTATTTT.

The chain employs TRBV5-1 and TRBJ2-3; 9 bases are a match to TRBD2. CDR3 length equals 16 residues. V lost 4 bases and J lost 4; bases outside the gene matches: 10. The germline gives CDR1 SGHRS, CDR2 YFSETQ. CDR3: CASSLTSGVGADTQYF. The CDR3 nucleotides are TGCGCCAGCAGCCTGACTAGCGGCGTGGGTGCAGATACGCAGTATTTT.

V and J are TRBV12-3 or TRBV12-4 and TRBJ2-3, with 9 bases matching TRBD2. V shed 5 bases and J 7 bases; nucleotides not matched to a gene: 10. The CDR3 loop spans 15 amino acids. The DNA for the CDR3 is TGTGCCAGCAGTCCCTCGGCGGGGGGGCCGAATACGCAGTATTTT. Protein product: CASSPSAGGPNTQYF.

The V and J genes are TRBV10-2 and TRBJ2-2, with D possibly matching TRBD1 (6 bases). There are 13 residues in the CDR3. Trimming took 8 bases from V and 7 from J, leaving 14 bases between them. Germline V lookup: CDR1 WSHSY, CDR2 SAAADI. CDR3 residues: CASRPGAGGELFF. DNA of the CDR3: TGCGCCAGCCGACCAGGGGCAGGCGGGGAGCTGTTTTTT.

This clonotype was seen many times. The V call is TRBV5-1, the J call TRBJ2-5, with D unresolved. The germline gives CDR1 SGHRS, CDR2 YFSETQ. The CDR3 covers 13 residues. V lost 7 bases and J lost 2, with 12 bases in between. In DNA form, the CDR3 reads TGCGCCAGCCGAATTGGTGTACAAGAGACCCAGTACTTC. It specifies CASRIGVQETQYF.

This clonotype has just a few counts. CDR3 DNA: TGTGCCAGCAGCCATGACGGGAGGTTAGGAGATACGCAGTATTTT. Translation: CASSHDGRLGDTQYF. The chain uses TRBV3-1 and TRBJ2-3, with 7 bases aligning to TRBD2. Germline V gene sequence: CDR1 LGHDT, CDR2 YNNKEL (reference sequence). This CDR3 comprises 15 residues. V shed 3 bases and J 5 bases; nucleotides not matched to a gene: 8.

This clonotype came up a few times. The V gene is TRBV30, the J gene TRBJ2-3, with TRBD2 identical over 7 bases. The CDR3 runs to 15 residues. J was trimmed by 2 bases and V by 3 bases; bases with no gene match: 8. Germline lookup yields CDR1 GTSNPN and CDR2 SVGIG (reference sequence). CDR3 DNA sequence: TGTGCCTGGAGAAGGACGGGGGGATTCACAGATACGCAGTATTTT. Translating it yields CAWRRTGGFTDTQYF.

V is TRBV7-2 and J is TRBJ2-5, with 10 bases matching TRBD1. Per the germline V gene, CDR1 is SGHTA and CDR2 is FQGNSA. The CDR3 extends over 16 amino acids. The J segment lost 4 bases and the V segment lost 5 bases, leaving 10 bases of the junction unmatched. The DNA of the CDR3 is TGTGCCAGCAGCACCGCGCACGGGACAGGGGTAGAGACCCAGTACTTC. Protein product: CASSTAHGTGVETQYF.

J is TRBJ2-3 and V is TRBV10-3; 8 bases agree with TRBD2. Germline V gene lookup returns CDR1 ENHRY and CDR2 SYGVKD. This CDR3 comprises 15 residues. The trim removed 7 bases at V and 3 bases at J, leaving 9 bases unmatched. CDR3: CAINPNAGGTDTQYF. The CDR3 DNA reads TGTGCCATCAATCCGAATGCGGGGGGAACAGATACGCAGTATTTT.

The chain has TRBV25-1 and TRBJ1-2; D not certain. The germline V gene has CDR1 MGHDK and CDR2 SYGVNS. The CDR3 runs 14 residues. The germline V and J ends were trimmed by 5 bases and 4 bases, with 14 bases remaining between them. DNA of the CDR3: TGTGCCAGCAGTCTCCCCGGGCAAACCTATGGCTACACCTTC. It yields the protein CASSLPGQTYGYTF.

This clonotype was observed a handful of times. The rearrangement joins TRBV4-3 to TRBJ2-5; 8 bases map to TRBD1. Germline CDR1 and CDR2: LGHNA and YSLEER. CDR3 size: 14 residues. With V trimmed by 3 bases and J by 5 bases, 5 bases remained unmatched. The CDR3 DNA sequence: TGCGCCAGCAGCCAGGGACAGGTCGGCGAGACCCAGTACTTC. Protein product: CASSQGQVGETQYF.

This clonotype was seen a few times. The chain combines TRBV14 with TRBJ1-1; the match to TRBD1 covers 8 bases. The ends lost 5 bases at V and 8 bases at J; junction bases unmatched: 13. CDR1 is SGHDN, CDR2 FVKESK, per germline. The CDR3 length is 15 residues. DNA of the CDR3: TGTGCCAGCAGCATCGGGACAGGCCCAGGGTGGGAAGCTTTCTTT. Protein: CASSIGTGPGWEAFF.

The J gene is TRBJ2-2, the V gene TRBV7-2, with a tentative D call TRBD2 (5 bases). V was pared by 1 base and J by 6 bases, with 9 bases between. The germline V gene encodes CDR1 SGHTA and CDR2 FQGNSA. The CDR3 contains 14 residues. CDR3 region: CASSLVPSPGELFF. The DNA of the CDR3 is TGTGCCAGCAGCTTAGTGCCTAGCCCCGGGGAGCTGTTTTTT. Drawing the rest from reference TRBV7-2 and TRBJ2-2, the complete variable domain is GAGVSQSPSNKVTEKGKDVELRCDPISGHTALYWYRQSLGQGLEFLIYFQGNSAPDKSGLPSDRFSAERTGGSVSTLTIQRTQQEDSAVYLCASSLVPSPGELFFGEGSRLTVL.

This clonotype was counted a few times. V gene TRBV7-3 combines with J gene TRBJ2-3; the match to TRBD2 covers 9 bases. Germline V CDR1 and CDR2: SGHTA, FQGTGA. The J segment lost 4 bases and the V segment lost 2 bases, leaving 7 bases of the junction unmatched. The CDR3 contains 16 residues. DNA for the CDR3: TGTGCCAGCAGCTTACGGAAGCGGGGGGTGGCAGATACGCAGTATTTT. The encoded protein is CASSLRKRGVADTQYF.

This chain connects TRBV7-2 to TRBJ2-1, with TRBD2 as a possible D gene (6 bases). The CDR3 is made up of 14 amino acids. Trimming stripped 5 bases from V and 10 bases from J, with 18 bases between. Germline values: CDR1 SGHTA, CDR2 FQGNSA. The CDR3 DNA reads TGTGCCAGCAGCGGGGCAGGCGGGGTGTGGGAGCAGTTCTTC. It yields the protein CASSGAGGVWEQFF. Using reference TRBV7-2 and TRBJ2-1 for the parts outside the CDR3, the full variable domain is GAGVSQSPSNKVTEKGKDVELRCDPISGHTALYWYRQSLGQGLEFLIYFQGNSAPDKSGLPSDRFSAERTGGSVSTLTIQRTQQEDSAVYLCASSGAGGVWEQFFGPGTRLTVL.